Below, 21 T cell receptor beta chains from the same sample are listed, as sequenced in a study of cytotoxic CD8 clonotypes in ibrutinib-treated CLL. Profiled with immunoSEQ multiplex PCR; TCRdb holds only in-frame clones, not every one. The sample has around 250,000 clones, less than 75% seen once. The specimen comprised PBMCs, sampled after 24 months of ibrutinib treatment. The receptors were gathered from a human donor with chronic lymphocytic leukemia.

The CDR3 sequence: CATGGGSGNTIYF. Written as DNA, the CDR3 is TGTGCCACCGGGGGGGGCTCTGGAAACACCATATATTTT. V gene TRBV28 combines with J gene TRBJ1-3; possible D gene TRBD1, 5 bases. Trimming left V 10 bases short and J 0 bases short, with 10 bases between. Germline-derived CDR1 and CDR2 are MDHEN and SYDVKM. There are 13 residues in the CDR3.

J is TRBJ2-1 and V is TRBV9, with 8 positions matching TRBD2. The CDR3 loop spans 17 amino acids. V trimming: 4 bases; J trimming: 0 bases; junction bases outside the gene matches: 9. Per germline, CDR1 SGDLS and CDR2 YYNGEE. The chain's CDR3 is CASSIGLAPSSYNEQFF. CDR3 DNA sequence: TGTGCCAGCAGCATAGGACTAGCACCGAGCTCCTACAATGAGCAGTTCTTC.

The V and J genes are TRBV27 and TRBJ2-3; 8 nucleotides match TRBD1. Germline CDR1 and CDR2: MNHEY and SMNVEV (reference sequence). V shed 2 bases and J 2 bases; nucleotides not matched to a gene: 3. This CDR3 has 15 residues. In nucleotides, the CDR3 is TGTGCCAGCAGTTTAAAGGACAGGGACACAGATACGCAGTATTTT. It is translated as CASSLKDRDTDTQYF.

The V gene is TRBV28, the J gene TRBJ1-5; tentatively, D is TRBD1 (5 bases). CDR1 is MDHEN and CDR2 is SYDVKM in the germline V gene. The CDR3 spans 13 residues. Trimming pared 9 bases from V and 6 bases from J, leaving 15 bases between. CDR3 in amino acids: CASRRGGVQPQHF. The DNA for the CDR3 is TGTGCCAGTAGACGGGGGGGAGTTCAGCCCCAGCATTTT.

Only a few counts were recorded for this clone. The chain recombines TRBV9 with TRBJ2-7, with D perhaps being TRBD1 or TRBD2 (5 bases each). Trimming removed 2 bases at V and 3 bases at J, with 12 bases between. CDR1 and CDR2 (germline): SGDLS, YYNGEE. The CDR3 contains 14 residues. The CDR3 DNA follows: TGTGCCAGCAGCGTCCGGGACGGTAACTACGAGCAGTACTTC. Translating gives CASSVRDGNYEQYF.

CDR3 sequence reads: CASSLMGVLKSQPQHF. As DNA, the CDR3 is TGTGCCAGCAGCTTAATGGGAGTGTTGAAGTCTCAGCCCCAGCATTTT. The V and J genes are TRBV5-8 and TRBJ1-5; unclear D gene. V was pared by 2 bases and J by 6 bases, with 18 bases between. This CDR3 has 16 residues. Germline CDR1 SGHTS, CDR2 YDEGEE.

The V call is TRBV5-1, the J call TRBJ2-1; 12 bases agree with TRBD2. V lost 0 bases to trimming and J lost 6 bases; unmatched junction nucleotides: 4. This CDR3 is built from 16 residues. Germline CDR1 and CDR2: SGHRS and YFSETQ. The CDR3 protein is CASSLAKTSGSNEQFF. CDR3 DNA sequence: TGCGCCAGCAGCTTGGCCAAGACTAGCGGGAGCAATGAGCAGTTCTTC. Based on the CDR3 plus reference TRBV5-1 and TRBJ2-1, the full variable domain is KAGVTQTPRYLIKTRGQQVTLSCSPISGHRSVSWYQQTPGQGLQFLFEYFSETQRNKGNFPGRFSGRQFSNSRSEMNVSTLELGDSALYLCASSLAKTSGSNEQFFGPGTRLTVL.

The genes are TRBV11-3 and TRBJ2-5; D call uncertain. Looked up from germline, CDR1 is SGHNT and CDR2 is YENEEA. V was shortened by 6 bases and J by 1 base, with 9 bases between the two germline ends. This CDR3 spans 13 amino acids. In DNA form, the CDR3 reads TGTGCCAGCAGTTGGGCGCCCCAAGAGACCCAGTACTTC. Translation gives CASSWAPQETQYF. The entire variable domain, with the rest obtained from reference TRBV11-3 and TRBJ2-5, is as follows: EAGVVQSPRYKIIEKKQPVAFWCNPISGHNTLYWYLQNLGQGPELLIRYENEEAVDDSQLPKDRFSAERLKGVDSTLKIQPAELGDSAVYLCASSWAPQETQYFGPGTRLLVL.

This chain links TRBV15 with TRBJ1-4; D ambiguous. The V end was cut by 0 bases, the J end by 8 bases, with 4 bases between. The CDR3 contains 12 residues. Germline V gives CDR1 LNHNV, CDR2 YYDKDF (reference sequence). Written as DNA, the CDR3 is TGTGCCACCAGCAGAGATAGGGAAAAACTGTTTTTT. Its translation: CATSRDREKLFF. Full variable domain (missing parts from reference TRBV15 and TRBJ1-4): DAMVIQNPRYQVTQFGKPVTLSCSQTLNHNVMYWYQQKSSQAPKLLFHYYDKDFNNEADTPDNFQSRRPNTSFCFLDIRSPGLGDTAMYLCATSRDREKLFFGSGTQLSVL.

This clone was counted only a few times. The chain carries TRBV27 and TRBJ1-5; the D gene is possibly TRBD1 (5 bases). This CDR3 is built from 14 residues. The V end was cut by 8 bases, the J end by 1 base, with 12 bases between. Germline CDR1 reads MNHEY; CDR2 reads SMNVEV (reference sequence). CDR3 sequence reads: CASGTSGSNQPQHF. DNA of the CDR3: TGTGCCAGCGGAACCTCAGGGAGCAATCAGCCCCAGCATTTT.

V usage is TRBV7-9 and J usage is TRBJ2-7, with 10 bases fitting TRBD1. The CDR3 covers 15 residues. The V gene's germline CDR1 is SEHNR and CDR2 FQNEAQ (reference sequence). V lost 7 bases, J lost 0 bases, and 6 bases stayed unmatched. CDR3 residues: CASTKDRGLSYEQYF. In DNA, the CDR3 is TGTGCCAGCACTAAAGACAGGGGGCTCTCCTACGAGCAGTACTTC. Complete variable domain (other parts from reference TRBV7-9 and TRBJ2-7): DTGVSQNPRHKITKRGQNVTFRCDPISEHNRLYWYRQTLGQGPEFLTYFQNEAQLEKSRLLSDRFSAERPKGSFSTLEIQRTEQGDSAMYLCASTKDRGLSYEQYFGPGTRLTVT.

The chain employs TRBV5-4 and TRBJ2-3, with D possibly TRBD2 on 5 matching bases. This CDR3 contains 15 residues. V was trimmed by 3 bases and J by 1 base, leaving 12 bases between them. Germline V gene lookup returns CDR1 SGHNT and CDR2 YYREEE (reference sequence). The CDR3 bases are TGTGCCAGCAGCTCCGCGGGCGTAGGCACAGATACGCAGTATTTT. Amino acid sequence: CASSSAGVGTDTQYF.

The chain recombines TRBV6-5 with TRBJ2-6; D may be TRBD2 (6 bases). The length of the CDR3 is 16 residues. CDR1 and CDR2 (germline): MNHEY, SVGAGI. With 2 bases removed from V and 4 bases from J, the gap between germline ends came to 12 bases. Written as DNA, the CDR3 is TGTGCCAGCAGTTACATGGGGGGAGCCGGGGCCAACGTCCTGACTTTC. Its protein is CASSYMGGAGANVLTF.

In its sample, this clone was seen a few times. The gene calls are TRBV15 and TRBJ2-3; 11 bases map to TRBD2. Germline V gene sequence: CDR1 LNHNV, CDR2 YYDKDF (reference sequence). With 5 bases clipped from V and 1 base from J, the junction kept 5 bases outside the gene matches. The CDR3 is 16 residues long. CDR3 residues: CATSGGLAGGTDTQYF. CDR3 sequence (DNA): TGTGCCACCAGCGGCGGACTAGCGGGCGGCACAGATACGCAGTATTTT.

The genes are TRBV18 and TRBJ1-2; D might be TRBD1 (6 bases). CDR3 size: 15 residues. Germline V CDR1 and CDR2: KGHSH, LQKENI. Trimming shortened V by 3 bases and J by 0 bases, and 11 bases separated the two germline ends. CDR3 amino acids: CASSPGHPSNYGYTF. The CDR3 DNA reads TGTGCCAGCTCACCGGGACACCCATCTAACTATGGCTACACCTTC.

V is TRBV28 and J is TRBJ1-4; 7 bases match TRBD1. The germline V gene has CDR1 MDHEN and CDR2 SYDVKM. With V trimmed by 11 bases and J by 4 bases, 13 bases remained unmatched. CDR3 size: 15 residues. CDR3 sequence reads: CADRAGSPGNEKLFF. CDR3 nucleotides: TGTGCCGACAGGGCAGGCTCACCGGGTAATGAAAAACTGTTTTTT.

This chain joins TRBV6-5 and TRBJ1-1; D gene unclear. The V and J ends lost 6 bases and 10 bases respectively, with 9 bases between them. Germline V lookup: CDR1 MNHEY, CDR2 SVGAGI. The CDR3 length is 10 residues. The CDR3 DNA sequence: TGTGCCAGCAGCCTCCTCCGAGCTTTCTTT. Protein: CASSLLRAFF.

The rearrangement uses TRBV5-1 and TRBJ1-4, with 8 bases fitting TRBD1. With V trimmed by 0 bases and J by 5 bases, 3 bases remained unmatched. The CDR3 contains 15 residues. CDR1 and CDR2 from the germline V gene are SGHRS and YFSETQ. The CDR3 bases are TGCGCCAGCAGCTTGGTTCGGACAGGGAATGAAAAACTGTTTTTT. It encodes CASSLVRTGNEKLFF.

The chain recombines TRBV12-1 with TRBJ2-7; TRBD2 was called by the table and not checked on the DNA. TRBV12-1 is a pseudogene locus. The CDR3 is 17 residues long. The CDR3 DNA reads as TGTGCCAGCAGCTTGCCTAGCGGGAGAGTAAAGGCCTACGAGCAGTACTTC. This encodes CASSLPSGRVKAYEQYF.

The rearrangement uses TRBV9 and TRBJ1-3; 7 bases agree with TRBD1. There are 16 residues in the CDR3. The J segment lost 0 bases and the V segment lost 4 bases, leaving 7 bases of the junction unmatched. Germline V CDR1 and CDR2: SGDLS, YYNGEE. In DNA form, the CDR3 reads TGTGCCAGCAGCCTCCGAGGGGGCAGCTCTGGAAACACCATATATTTT. This translates into CASSLRGGSSGNTIYF.

The chain recombines TRBV9 with TRBJ2-3, with D maybe TRBD2 (5 bases). V was pared by 4 bases and J by 4 bases, with 10 bases between. The CDR3 sequence is 13 residues long. The germline V gene has CDR1 SGDLS and CDR2 YYNGEE. The CDR3 DNA reads as TGTGCCAGCAGCCCCCGGGGTGCAGATACGCAGTATTTT. Its translation is CASSPRGADTQYF.